Shown below are 27 T cell receptor beta chains from a single sample sequenced in a study of cytomegalovirus exposure and HLA in healthy donors. The PCR employed 60 Vbeta primers together with 13 Jbeta primers. The assay was immunoSEQ multiplex PCR, and TCRdb's table has in-frame clones only and misses some. The table has about 120,000 clones, 75% to 80% seen once. The specimen was PBMCs. Receptors originate from a woman aged 30 to 39 in good health and CMV-seropositive.

This clone was detected a few times. The chain employs TRBV5-1 and TRBJ1-2, with 11 bases aligning to TRBD1. V dropped 4 bases and J dropped 6; count of bases not matched to a gene: 8. Per germline, CDR1 SGHRS and CDR2 YFSETQ. The CDR3 spans 15 residues. The CDR3 DNA sequence: TGCGCCAGCAGCCCTGCAGGACAGGGGGCAGATGGCTACACCTTC. Its translation is CASSPAGQGADGYTF.

The chain employs TRBV30 and TRBJ1-1, with D tentatively TRBD1 (5 bases). CDR3 size: 13 residues. Germline CDR1 is GTSNPN and CDR2 is SVGIG (reference sequence). Trimming left V 0 bases short and J 8 bases short, with 13 bases between. CDR3 nucleotides: TGTGCCTGGAGTGTACTCAGGGCCTCAGAAGCTTTCTTT. Its protein product is CAWSVLRASEAFF.

The chain is built from TRBV29-1 and TRBJ2-3; 8 nucleotides align to TRBD2. The CDR3 totals 19 residues. In germline, CDR1 is SQVTM, CDR2 ANQGSEA. Trimming cost V 0 bases and J 0 bases; bases outside gene matches: 14. CDR3 coding DNA: TGCAGCGTTGAAGAAGACCTCCAATACCAGCGGGGGAGCACAGATACGCAGTATTTT. It encodes CSVEEDLQYQRGSTDTQYF.

The V and J genes are TRBV28 and TRBJ1-1; TRBD1 might be the D (5 bases). The CDR3 covers 14 residues. CDR1 is MDHEN and CDR2 is SYDVKM in the germline V gene. Trimming left V 2 bases short and J 0 bases short, with 7 bases between. CDR3: CASSLPDMNTEAFF. The DNA of the CDR3 is TGTGCCAGCAGTTTACCGGACATGAACACTGAAGCTTTCTTT.

The rearrangement links TRBV27 to TRBJ2-2; TRBD1 is a possible D gene (6 bases). The germline V gene has CDR1 MNHEY and CDR2 SMNVEV (reference sequence). The CDR3 length is 13 residues. The V end lost 5 bases, the J end lost 13 bases, and 17 bases lay between the germline ends. The CDR3 sequence: CASSPQGLGGLFF. The CDR3 region has the DNA TGTGCCAGCAGTCCGCAGGGGTTAGGTGGGCTGTTTTTT.

The chain is built from TRBV27 and TRBJ1-6; D is undetermined. The CDR3 has 14 residues. The germline CDR1 and CDR2 sequences are MNHEY and SMNVEV (reference sequence). V was shortened by 6 bases and J by 10 bases, with 16 bases between the two germline ends. The CDR3 nucleotides read TGTGCCAGCAGCCCAGGAGGGCCAACATCACCCCTCCACTTT. Translating it yields CASSPGGPTSPLHF.

This chain links TRBV4-2 with TRBJ1-6; tentative D call: TRBD1 (5 bases). The CDR3 sequence is 13 residues long. With 1 base removed from V and 8 bases from J, the gap between germline ends came to 6 bases. The germline V gene has CDR1 LGHNA and CDR2 YNFKEQ. CDR3 DNA sequence: TGTGCCAGCAGCCAAGGGGGCGATTCACCCCTCCACTTT. This gives the protein CASSQGGDSPLHF.

J is TRBJ1-6 and V is TRBV9; a weak D match, TRBD1 (6 bases). The V end was cut by 0 bases, the J end by 11 bases, with 15 bases between. The CDR3 is 15 residues long. The germline gives CDR1 SGDLS, CDR2 YYNGEE. CDR3 sequence (DNA): TGTGCCAGCAGCGTAGACGACAGGCTTTCTACACCCCTCCACTTT. Its protein is CASSVDDRLSTPLHF.

This clone was seen just once. The J gene is TRBJ2-3, the V gene TRBV7-2; TRBD2 is a possible D gene (5 bases). Trimming cost V 7 bases and J 1 base, with 15 bases left between them. CDR3 length equals 15 residues. Germline-derived CDR1 and CDR2 are SGHTA and FQGNSA. CDR3 sequence reads: CASNLPSPGTDTQYF. CDR3 nucleotide sequence: TGTGCCAGCAACCTGCCTAGCCCAGGCACAGATACGCAGTATTTT.

This clone was observed a handful of times. This chain connects TRBV18 to TRBJ1-6; the D is unclear. Trimming took 3 bases from V and 5 from J, leaving 8 bases between them. The CDR3 contains 14 residues. Per the germline V gene, CDR1 is KGHSH and CDR2 is LQKENI. CDR3 nucleotides: TGTGCCAGCTCACCGTGGGCCGATAATTCACCCCTCCACTTT. Encoded protein: CASSPWADNSPLHF.

The chain recombines TRBV28 with TRBJ2-4, with 10 positions matching TRBD1. This CDR3 is 17 amino acids long. The ends lost 6 bases at V and 3 bases at J; junction bases unmatched: 11. Germline CDR1 MDHEN, CDR2 SYDVKM. CDR3 sequence reads: CASSRRTGGFVKNIQYF. The CDR3 DNA reads as TGTGCCAGCAGCCGCAGGACAGGGGGATTTGTCAAAAACATTCAGTACTTC.

The rearrangement joins TRBV19 to TRBJ2-5, with TRBD1 identical over 9 bases. This CDR3 contains 13 residues. V dropped 6 bases and J dropped 4; count of bases not matched to a gene: 3. Germline V gene sequence: CDR1 LNHDA, CDR2 SQIVND (reference sequence). This CDR3 is CASRPGQGETQYF. CDR3 coding DNA: TGTGCCAGTAGACCGGGACAGGGAGAGACCCAGTACTTC.

This clone was seen only a few times. The chain links TRBV5-1 to TRBJ2-5, with D possibly TRBD2 on 5 matching bases. This CDR3 is 15 amino acids long. V was clipped by 4 bases and J by 1 base, with 14 bases between them. Germline-derived CDR1 and CDR2 are SGHRS and YFSETQ. The CDR3 reads CASSPGPGVQETQYF. In DNA, the CDR3 is TGCGCCAGCAGCCCCGGGCCCGGGGTCCAAGAGACCCAGTACTTC.

The chain is built from TRBV28 and TRBJ2-3; TRBD2 aligns across 8 bases. The length of the CDR3 is 15 residues. V shed 6 bases, J shed 5 bases, and the junction held 10 bases outside the gene matches. Germline CDR1 and CDR2: MDHEN and SYDVKM. CDR3: CASSGPGGPGDTQYF. The CDR3 coding sequence is TGTGCCAGCAGCGGACCGGGGGGGCCAGGAGATACGCAGTATTTT.

In this sample, this clone turned up a few times. The genes are TRBV28 and TRBJ1-2, with TRBD1 matching 8 bases. The length of the CDR3 is 12 residues. CDR1 and CDR2 from the germline V gene are MDHEN and SYDVKM. The V gene end was trimmed by 8 bases and the J gene end by 5 bases; junction bases not matched to a gene: 4. The CDR3 DNA reads TGTGCCAGCCTGACAGGGGAATATGGCTACACCTTC. As protein: CASLTGEYGYTF.

This chain uses TRBV5-4 with TRBJ2-7, with D unclear. Trimming took 4 bases from V and 2 from J, leaving 19 bases between them. CDR1 and CDR2 from the germline V gene are SGHNT and YYREEE (reference sequence). The CDR3 has 16 residues. CDR3 DNA: TGTGCCAGCAGCCCGGTGGTCGGCGGAGCCACCTACGAGCAGTACTTC. Its protein is CASSPVVGGATYEQYF.

This chain connects TRBV19 to TRBJ1-3; D gene ambiguous. Per germline, CDR1 LNHDA and CDR2 SQIVND (reference sequence). V was shortened by 8 bases and J by 0 bases, with 14 bases between the two germline ends. The CDR3 is 15 residues long. The CDR3 is CASGGAYRSGNTIYF. The CDR3 bases are TGTGCCAGTGGAGGCGCCTACCGCTCTGGAAACACCATATATTTT.

The chain uses TRBV9 and TRBJ1-1; D not resolved. CDR1 SGDLS and CDR2 YYNGEE come from the germline V gene. The V end lost 4 bases, the J end lost 1 base, and 11 bases lay between the germline ends. This CDR3 spans 14 amino acids. The CDR3 loop reads CASSPGWQNTEAFF. The CDR3 nucleotides are TGTGCCAGCAGCCCAGGCTGGCAGAACACTGAAGCTTTCTTT.

CDR3 sequence: CASSPLAGIHNEQFF. CDR3 sequence (DNA): TGTGCCAGCTCACCACTAGCGGGGATACACAATGAGCAGTTCTTC. The chain carries TRBV18 and TRBJ2-1, with 8 bases matching TRBD2. Germline CDR1 is KGHSH and CDR2 is LQKENI. V trimming: 1 base; J trimming: 5 bases; junction bases outside the gene matches: 4. The CDR3 has 15 residues.

This chain connects TRBV6-1 to TRBJ2-1; 9 bases are a match to TRBD2. The germline V gene encodes CDR1 MNHNS and CDR2 SASEGT. The CDR3 is 16 amino acids. J gave up 0 bases and V 3 bases, and 3 bases lay outside the gene matches. In DNA, the CDR3 is TGTGCCAGCAGTGACCTAGCGGGGAGCTCCTACAATGAGCAGTTCTTC. It encodes CASSDLAGSSYNEQFF.

The chain carries TRBV9 and TRBJ1-2; 8 bases are shared with TRBD1. This CDR3 has 18 amino acids. V trimming: 4 bases; J trimming: 6 bases; junction bases outside the gene matches: 20. Per germline, CDR1 SGDLS and CDR2 YYNGEE. In DNA, the CDR3 is TGTGCCAGCAGCCTGACTGGGCAGGGGGCCTTTCGTTCAGATGGCTACACCTTC. Translating it yields CASSLTGQGAFRSDGYTF.

This chain uses TRBV5-4 with TRBJ2-1; 9 bases map to TRBD2. This CDR3 comprises 16 residues. Unmatched junction bases numbered 7, after V lost 2 bases and J lost 4 bases. The V gene's germline CDR1 is SGHNT and CDR2 YYREEE (reference sequence). Here the CDR3 DNA reads TGTGCCAGCAGCTTCGGCGGCGGGGGGGCTTACAATGAGCAGTTCTTC. Its protein product is CASSFGGGGAYNEQFF.

This sequence joins TRBV6-6 and TRBJ2-7, with 8 bases identical to TRBD1. Germline V lookup: CDR1 MNHNY, CDR2 SVGAGI (reference sequence). The CDR3 totals 16 residues. The ends lost 2 bases at V and 3 bases at J; junction bases unmatched: 9. The CDR3 DNA is TGTGCCAGCAGTTACACCGGGACAGGAGACTTCTACGAGCAGTACTTC. The encoded protein is CASSYTGTGDFYEQYF.

The genes are TRBV18 and TRBJ2-3, with D possibly matching TRBD1 (5 bases). Between the trimmed V and J ends, which lost 9 bases and 2 bases, there was a span of 12 bases. There are 13 residues in the CDR3. Germline CDR1 KGHSH, CDR2 LQKENI. This CDR3 is CASSNGATDTQYF. CDR3 DNA: TGTGCCAGTTCCAATGGGGCCACAGATACGCAGTATTTT.

This clone turned up a few times. The CDR3 region is CASSASLRRRGGDYGYTF. The CDR3 coding sequence is TGTGCCAGCAGCGCCTCCCTTAGGAGGAGAGGGGGCGACTATGGCTACACCTTC. The chain has TRBV9 and TRBJ1-2; 7 bases are shared with TRBD1. Germline values: CDR1 SGDLS, CDR2 YYNGEE. Germline trimming cut 3 bases from V and 3 bases from J; bases unmatched to any gene: 17. The CDR3 length is 18 residues.

The V and J genes are TRBV19 and TRBJ1-6; 10 bases fit TRBD1. The CDR3 extends over 15 amino acids. V was pared by 5 bases and J by 9 bases, with 7 bases of the junction left unmatched. Looked up from germline, CDR1 is LNHDA and CDR2 is SQIVND (reference sequence). Here the CDR3 DNA reads TGTGCCAGTAGTCCGACAGGGGGCACGAGTTCACCCCTCCACTTT. Translating it yields CASSPTGGTSSPLHF.

The chain uses TRBV4-3 and TRBJ2-1; weak D call: TRBD2 (7 bases). V was clipped by 1 base and J by 6 bases, with 13 bases between them. The CDR3 loop spans 15 amino acids. Germline V gene lookup returns CDR1 LGHNA and CDR2 YSLEER. The CDR3 is CASSQVGGGPNEQFF. The CDR3 region has the DNA TGCGCCAGCAGCCAAGTCGGCGGGGGCCCCAATGAGCAGTTCTTC.